This TCR beta chain was captured in a study of blood T cell repertoires in COVID-19. Germline trimming cut 6 bases from V and 4 bases from J; bases unmatched to any gene: 4. The CDR3 is made up of 13 amino acids. Germline CDR1 and CDR2: MDHEN and SYDVKM. Method: immunoSEQ multiplex PCR; TCRdb's copy keeps in-frame clones and lacks some. The table lists more than 350,000 clones, roughly nine tenths of them singletons. The source of this sequence is a woman in her 30s with COVID-19, enrolled during active disease. The chain couples TRBV28 to TRBJ2-7; 9 bases map to TRBD1. Specimen: peripheral blood. The CDR3 sequence is CASRSGTGYEQYV. The CDR3 nucleotides are TGTGCCAGCAGATCCGGGACAGGGTACGAGCAGTACGTC.